The next 15 T cell receptor beta chains were all read from a single sample in a study of blood T cell repertoires in COVID-19. Method: immunoSEQ multiplex PCR; TCRdb's copy keeps in-frame clones and lacks some. The sample lists some 50,000 clones, roughly 84% occurring once. The sample taken for sequencing was peripheral blood. These receptor sequences come from a man aged 45-65 years with acute or convalescent COVID-19.

CDR3 protein: CASSLKGLAVPGTDTQYF. The CDR3 DNA is TGTGCCAGCAGCTTAAAGGGACTAGCGGTCCCCGGCACAGATACGCAGTATTTT. The chain recombines TRBV7-3 with TRBJ2-3; 11 bases match TRBD2. Germline values: CDR1 SGHTA, CDR2 FQGTGA. This CDR3 contains 18 residues. Unmatched junction bases numbered 7, after V lost 1 base and J lost 1 base. Variable domain in full (rest from reference TRBV7-3 and TRBJ2-3): GAGVSQTPSNKVTEKGKYVELRCDPISGHTALYWYRQSLGQGPEFLIYFQGTGAADDSGLPNDRFFAVRPEGSVSTLKIQRTERGDSAVYLCASSLKGLAVPGTDTQYFGPGTRLTVL.

The J gene is TRBJ2-3, the V gene TRBV9, with 10 bases fitting TRBD1. Germline values: CDR1 SGDLS, CDR2 YYNGEE. V shed 4 bases and J 4 bases; nucleotides not matched to a gene: 9. This CDR3 is built from 16 residues. CDR3 bases: TGTGCCAGCAGCCCACGACAGGGGGCGGTCCCAGATACGCAGTATTTT. Its translation: CASSPRQGAVPDTQYF.

The chain links TRBV27 to TRBJ1-2; 7 nucleotides line up with TRBD1. The CDR3 is 13 amino acids. The J segment lost 6 bases and the V segment lost 3 bases, leaving 4 bases of the junction unmatched. Germline V lookup: CDR1 MNHEY, CDR2 SMNVEV (reference sequence). CDR3 bases: TGTGCCAGCAGTTTTACAGGGGCCCATGGCTACACCTTC. This translates into CASSFTGAHGYTF.

On this clone itself: The sample has other DNA sequences that encode this CDR3 too. J is TRBJ2-7 and V is TRBV7-3; 8 nucleotides agree with TRBD1. Germline trimming cut 5 bases from V and 4 bases from J; bases unmatched to any gene: 10. CDR3 size: 15 residues. Germline V gives CDR1 SGHTA, CDR2 FQGTGA. This CDR3 is CASSMGQALSYEQYF. The DNA for the CDR3 is TGTGCCAGCAGCATGGGACAGGCCCTCTCTTACGAGCAGTACTTC.

The chain uses TRBV30 and TRBJ1-2, with TRBD1 matching 8 bases. Per germline, CDR1 GTSNPN and CDR2 SVGIG (reference sequence). V trimming: 1 base; J trimming: 4 bases; junction bases outside the gene matches: 8. This CDR3 is built from 15 residues. DNA for the CDR3: TGTGCCTGGAGTGCCTTAGGACAGGGAGGCTATGGCTACACCTTC. This gives the protein CAWSALGQGGYGYTF. Combining the CDR3 with reference TRBV30 and TRBJ1-2 gives the whole variable domain SQTIHQWPATLVQPVGSPLSLECTVEGTSNPNLYWYRQAAGRGLQLLFYSVGIGQISSEVPQNLSASRPQDRQFILSSKKLLLSDSGFYLCAWSALGQGGYGYTFGSGTRLTVV.

The chain links TRBV6-2 or TRBV6-3 to TRBJ2-2, with D hard to call. This CDR3 has 15 amino acids. V lost 0 bases and J lost 3, with 8 bases in between. Germline CDR1 and CDR2: MNHEY and SVGEGT. In DNA form, the CDR3 reads TGTGCCAGCAGTTACTCTTCAGGTCACACCGGGGAGCTGTTTTTT. Translated, it gives CASSYSSGHTGELFF.

This rearrangement joins TRBV29-1 to TRBJ2-7, with D perhaps matching TRBD1 (6 bases). The CDR3 extends over 12 amino acids. V was pared by 4 bases and J by 7 bases, with 14 bases between. From germline, CDR1 is SQVTM and CDR2 ANQGSEA. CDR3 nucleotides: TGCAGCGTTGCCAGGGGTGGTAGTGAGCAGTACTTC. Amino acids: CSVARGGSEQYF.

The chain links TRBV11-2 to TRBJ2-1, with 7 positions matching TRBD1. The trim removed 5 bases at V and 9 bases at J, leaving 13 bases unmatched. This CDR3 has 15 amino acids. The germline V gene encodes CDR1 SGHAT and CDR2 FQNNGV. CDR3 amino acids: CASSPPDRIMAEQFF. The CDR3 DNA follows: TGTGCCAGCAGCCCCCCGGACAGGATAATGGCTGAGCAGTTCTTC.

The chain links TRBV6-1 to TRBJ1-2; the match to TRBD1 covers 8 bases. With 4 bases clipped from V and 3 bases from J, the junction kept 13 bases outside the gene matches. The CDR3 length is 17 residues. Germline V lookup: CDR1 MNHNS, CDR2 SASEGT. CDR3 residues: CASSAFDSGGADYGYTF. The CDR3 region has the DNA TGTGCCAGCAGTGCCTTTGATTCAGGGGGCGCGGACTATGGCTACACCTTC.

This clone was recorded a few times. The rearrangement links TRBV7-6 to TRBJ2-5; 11 bases line up with TRBD2. V shed 0 bases and J 7 bases; nucleotides not matched to a gene: 4. This CDR3 region has 15 residues. Looked up from germline, CDR1 is SGHVS and CDR2 is FNYEAQ. CDR3 coding DNA: TGTGCCAGCAGCTTAGCGGTAGCGGGAGGGGCGACCCAGTACTTC. This sequence encodes CASSLAVAGGATQYF.

The V gene is TRBV10-2, the J gene TRBJ2-2; TRBD1 aligns across 11 bases. The length of the CDR3 is 14 residues. Germline CDR1 is WSHSY and CDR2 is SAAADI. V lost 5 bases to trimming and J lost 7 bases; unmatched junction nucleotides: 3. CDR3 residues: CASSWTGGGGELFF. The CDR3 DNA follows: TGCGCCAGCAGTTGGACAGGGGGCGGCGGGGAGCTGTTTTTT.

This chain uses TRBV5-4 with TRBJ1-5; D is undetermined. CDR3 length: 16 residues. Trimming left V 4 bases short and J 0 bases short, with 14 bases between. Germline CDR1 and CDR2: SGHNT and YYREEE (reference sequence). CDR3 region: CASSPGPGYSNQPQHF. CDR3 in DNA: TGTGCCAGCAGCCCCGGTCCGGGATATAGCAATCAGCCCCAGCATTTT.

V is TRBV11-2 and J is TRBJ2-5, with a tentative D call TRBD2 (5 bases). From germline, CDR1 is SGHAT and CDR2 FQNNGV. This CDR3 is 14 amino acids long. Trimming left V 4 bases short and J 9 bases short, with 18 bases between. The CDR3 here is CASSSDSYPLAQYF. In DNA form, the CDR3 reads TGTGCCAGCAGCTCGGACTCATACCCGCTGGCCCAGTACTTC.

There are a few counts of this clone. V gene TRBV6-5 combines with J gene TRBJ1-2; 7 bases map to TRBD1. Germline lookup yields CDR1 MNHEY and CDR2 SVGAGI. V was clipped by 0 bases and J by 4 bases; unmatched bases: 5. This CDR3 comprises 15 residues. CDR3 in DNA: TGTGCCAGCAGTTACTCGTACAGGGGTGTCTATGGCTACACCTTC. Translated: CASSYSYRGVYGYTF.

The chain carries TRBV28 and TRBJ2-7, with D tentatively TRBD1 (6 bases). This CDR3 is 14 amino acids long. Trimming left V 4 bases short and J 1 base short, with 11 bases between. Germline CDR1 and CDR2: MDHEN and SYDVKM. CDR3 in amino acids: CASSYPGESYEQYF. The CDR3 DNA reads TGTGCCAGCAGTTATCCAGGGGAATCCTACGAGCAGTACTTC.